This TCR beta chain was obtained from a study of T-cell reconstitution after alpha-beta-depleted transplantation in children. This clonotype was seen only once. V lost 0 bases and J lost 8, with 16 bases in between. CDR1 is LGHNA, CDR2 YSLEER, per germline. CDR3 length equals 15 residues. Preparation of the TCRbeta library involved a method that used unique molecular identifiers. TCRdb analysed the PCR reads with MiXCR anew, one entry per CDR3 protein. The sample lists some 520,000 distinct CDR3 sequences, approximately 29% occurring once. This rearrangement joins TRBV4-3 to TRBJ1-2; weak D call: TRBD1 (6 bases). This sample comprised PBMCs from the stem cell graft donor, obtained from the stem cell graft. The receptor was derived from a human donor who donated a stem cell graft to a child with aplastic anemia. The CDR3 region has the DNA TGCGCCAGCAGCCAAGAGTGGGGGGCGCCTCGCGGCTACACCTTC. This translates into CASSQEWGAPRGYTF.